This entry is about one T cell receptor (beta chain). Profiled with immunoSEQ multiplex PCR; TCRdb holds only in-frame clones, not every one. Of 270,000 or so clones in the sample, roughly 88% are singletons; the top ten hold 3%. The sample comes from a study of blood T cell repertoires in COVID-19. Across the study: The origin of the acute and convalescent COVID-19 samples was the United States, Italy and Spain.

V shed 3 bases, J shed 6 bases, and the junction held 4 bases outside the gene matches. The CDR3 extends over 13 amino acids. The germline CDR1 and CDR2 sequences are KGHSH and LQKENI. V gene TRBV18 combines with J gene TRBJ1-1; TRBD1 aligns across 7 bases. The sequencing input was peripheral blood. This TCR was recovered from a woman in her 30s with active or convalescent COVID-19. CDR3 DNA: TGTGCCAGCTCACCGGGACAGCCTTCTGAAGCTTTCTTT. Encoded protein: CASSPGQPSEAFF.